Following are 11 T cell receptor beta chains from one sample sequenced in a study of OX40 agonist ivuxolimab in advanced cancers. Clones were read by immunoSEQ multiplex PCR, and TCRdb kept only the in-frame ones, dropping some. Here the sample spans approximately 76,000 clones, 75% to 85% being singletons. Here the sequenced sample was CD4+ or CD8+ T cells sorted from blood, taken in a trial of the OX40 agonist ivuxolimab. Source of these receptors: an adult with an advanced solid tumor such as melanoma, head and neck, liver or kidney cancer.

The V gene is TRBV9, the J gene TRBJ2-7; 7 bases fit TRBD1. The CDR3 totals 14 residues. Per germline, CDR1 SGDLS and CDR2 YYNGEE. V was clipped by 2 bases and J by 7 bases; unmatched bases: 9. The CDR3 DNA reads as TGTGCCAGCAGCGTGAGAGGGGGCAGGGGTGAGCAGTACTTC. As protein: CASSVRGGRGEQYF.

V and J are TRBV11-1 and TRBJ1-2; D not certain. This CDR3 has 13 residues. CDR1 is SGHAT, CDR2 FQDESV, per germline (reference sequence). V was cut by 2 bases and J by 6 bases, with 10 bases left in between. The CDR3 sequence: CASSLSQSNGYTF. DNA for the CDR3: TGTGCCAGCAGCTTAAGTCAGTCTAATGGCTACACCTTC.

The rearrangement uses TRBV4-2 and TRBJ2-5; possible D gene TRBD1, 5 bases. Germline-derived CDR1 and CDR2 are LGHNA and YNFKEQ. The CDR3 sequence is 15 residues long. Trimming cost V 1 base and J 7 bases, with 16 bases left between them. The CDR3 region is CASSQGLQGLGTQYF. The CDR3 DNA follows: TGTGCCAGCAGCCAAGGGTTGCAGGGCTTGGGGACCCAGTACTTC.

The J gene is TRBJ2-1, the V gene TRBV5-6; D not certain. Trimming pared 2 bases from V and 3 bases from J, leaving 6 bases between. CDR3 length: 13 residues. Germline-derived CDR1 and CDR2 are SGHDT and YYEEEE. CDR3 in amino acids: CASSLQIYNEQFF. As DNA, the CDR3 is TGTGCCAGCAGCTTACAAATCTACAATGAGCAGTTCTTC. Full variable domain (missing parts from reference TRBV5-6 and TRBJ2-1): DAGVTQSPTHLIKTRGQQVTLRCSPKSGHDTVSWYQQALGQGPQFIFQYYEEEERQRGNFPDRFSGHQFPNYSSELNVNALLLGDSALYLCASSLQIYNEQFFGPGTRLTVL.

This chain joins TRBV6-4 and TRBJ1-2, with 9 bases identical to TRBD1. The CDR3 extends over 16 amino acids. CDR1 and CDR2 (germline): MRHNA, SNTAGT. V shed 6 bases, J shed 8 bases, and the junction held 16 bases outside the gene matches. The CDR3 sequence is CASRRGQGDLKEGYTF. CDR3 DNA sequence: TGTGCCAGCAGGAGGGGACAGGGTGACCTAAAGGAGGGCTACACCTTC.

CDR3 sequence reads: CASSLALADTQYF. In nucleotides, the CDR3 is TGTGCCAGCAGCTTAGCGTTAGCGGATACGCAGTATTTT. This rearrangement joins TRBV7-6 to TRBJ2-3, with a possible D match to TRBD2 (5 bases). Trimming cost V 0 bases and J 6 bases, with 7 bases left between them. The germline V gene encodes CDR1 SGHVS and CDR2 FNYEAQ. The CDR3 is 13 amino acids.

The chain uses TRBV4-2 and TRBJ2-5; 12 nucleotides align to TRBD2. The CDR3 is 15 residues long. V was clipped by 0 bases and J by 8 bases; unmatched bases: 4. The germline V gene encodes CDR1 LGHNA and CDR2 YNFKEQ. The CDR3 is CASSQELAGGFTQYF. CDR3 DNA sequence: TGTGCCAGCAGCCAAGAACTAGCGGGGGGATTCACCCAGTACTTC.

This clone was seen a handful of times. The chain combines TRBV6-5 with TRBJ2-7, with 9 bases aligning to TRBD1. With 5 bases clipped from V and 3 bases from J, the junction kept 2 bases outside the gene matches. Per germline, CDR1 MNHEY and CDR2 SVGAGI. This CDR3 region has 13 residues. The CDR3 DNA reads TGTGCCAGCAGTACAGGGGGCTTCTACGAGCAGTACTTC. This codes for CASSTGGFYEQYF.

This chain joins TRBV6-5 and TRBJ2-3; the D gene is possibly TRBD1 (6 bases). Deletions cut 0 bases from V and 5 bases from J, with 15 bases between. CDR3 length: 16 amino acids. Germline V lookup: CDR1 MNHEY, CDR2 SVGAGI. The CDR3 spells CASSYSFGQKLDTQYF. CDR3 nucleotides: TGTGCCAGCAGTTACTCATTCGGACAGAAGTTAGATACGCAGTATTTT.

The J gene is TRBJ2-1, the V gene TRBV7-2; 10 bases line up with TRBD1. The junction had 6 bases not matched to a gene; V was cut back by 3 bases and J by 4 bases. Germline CDR1 and CDR2: SGHTA and FQGNSA. CDR3 length: 16 residues. The CDR3 spells CASSFQRTGGYNEQFF. CDR3 DNA sequence: TGTGCCAGCAGCTTTCAACGGACAGGGGGTTACAATGAGCAGTTCTTC.

The chain joins TRBV27 to TRBJ1-2; D is unclear. CDR3 length: 12 amino acids. V dropped 4 bases and J dropped 8 bases, with 11 bases sitting between them. Germline V CDR1 and CDR2: MNHEY, SMNVEV (reference sequence). The CDR3 coding sequence is TGTGCCAGCAGTTCCAACCGACAAGGCTACACCTTC. Translating it yields CASSSNRQGYTF.